This T cell receptor (beta chain) was captured by sequencing in a study of shared clonotypes between healthy human individuals. Generated by immunoSEQ multiplex PCR, the TCRdb table keeps only in-frame clones and is missing some. The table has hundreds of thousands of clones, around 90% seen once. Naive CD8 populations comprised CD45RO-negative cells positively selected for CCR7, excluding terminally differentiated effector memory CD45RA+ cells. This clonotype originated in a man aged 25-45 years in good health. Material: naive CD8+ T cells sorted from blood.

CDR3 coding DNA: TGCGCCAGCAGCTTGGGTGGGACAGGGGCTTGGACTGGCTACACCTTC. Encoded protein: CASSLGGTGAWTGYTF. The chain employs TRBV5-1 and TRBJ1-2, with TRBD1 matching over 10 bases. Losses at the gene ends were 0 bases for V and 7 bases for J; bases not matched to a gene: 9. The CDR3 has 16 amino acids. CDR1 is SGHRS, CDR2 YFSETQ, per germline.